The rows below give T cell receptor beta chains drawn from one sample of a study of radiotherapy plus CTLA-4 blockade in lung cancer. The method was immunoSEQ multiplex PCR; TCRdb's version includes in-frame clones alone and lacks a portion of them. The sample includes fewer than 65,000 clones, roughly 79% of them seen just once. The starting material was peripheral blood, obtained from a patient treated with radiotherapy plus ipilimumab. These receptors all stem from a human donor with non-small cell lung cancer whose response to radiotherapy plus ipilimumab could not be evaluated. CDR3s include the opening cysteine and the closing phenylalanine or tryptophan. D genes are given only for firm matches. The size of a clone is reported for some rows only, either as once, few or many, or as a class for expanded clones.

j_gene | abundance | d_gene | len | v_gene | CDR3nt | CDR3aa
TRBJ1-4 | - | - | 16 | TRBV5-1 | TGCGCCAGCAGCTTGCAGGGCGGTGAGACTAATGAAAAACTGTTTTTT | CASSLQGGETNEKLFF
TRBJ1-5 | - | - | 14 | TRBV19 | TGTGCCAGTAGTAGAGGGACAAGCAATCAGCCCCAGCATTTT | CASSRGTSNQPQHF
TRBJ1-2 | - | - | 13 | TRBV5-5 | TGTGCCAGCAGCCCACAGGTGAACTATGGCTACACCTTC | CASSPQVNYGYTF
TRBJ2-1 | - | - | 12 | TRBV7-8 | TGTGCCAGCACGGGTTCCTACAATGAGCAGTTCTTC | CASTGSYNEQFF
TRBJ2-1 | few | - | 18 | TRBV28 | TGTGCCAGCAGTCCGTACCCCGGGGTAAGCGGGTATTACAATGAGCAGTTCTTC | CASSPYPGVSGYYNEQFF
TRBJ2-3 | - | TRBD2 | 15 | TRBV7-2 | TGTGCCAGCAGGGAAACTAGCGGGGGGTCAGATACGCAGTATTTT | CASRETSGGSDTQYF
TRBJ2-7 | - | - | 14 | TRBV5-1 | TGCGCCAGCAGCTCACAGGGTCTTTCCTACGAGCAGTACTTC | CASSSQGLSYEQYF
TRBJ2-7 | - | TRBD1 | 17 | TRBV4-1 | TGCGCCAGCAGCCTTTACTCCCGGGACAGGGCACCATACGAGCAGTACTTC | CASSLYSRDRAPYEQYF
TRBJ1-2 | - | TRBD1 | 18 | TRBV18 | TGTGCCAGCTCACCGACCGGGACAGGGTTCGGGCAGGACTATGGCTACACCTTC | CASSPTGTGFGQDYGYTF
TRBJ2-7 | - | TRBD2 | 14 | TRBV6-5 | TGTGCCAGCAGTTCCGGCGGGAGGGCCTACGAGCAGTACTTC | CASSSGGRAYEQYF
TRBJ2-7 | - | - | 13 | TRBV5-4 | TGTGCCAGCAGCTTGGCGGGGGAGCGCGAGCAGTACTTC | CASSLAGEREQYF
TRBJ2-1 | - | - | 14 | TRBV7-2 | TGTGCCAGCAGCTTAGCGGGGTCGGGGAATGAGCAGTTCTTC | CASSLAGSGNEQFF
TRBJ2-2 | - | TRBD1 | 14 | TRBV4-1 | TGCGCCAGCAGCCTACAGGGGGCCACCGGGGAGCTGTTTTTT | CASSLQGATGELFF
TRBJ2-3 | - | TRBD1 | 17 | TRBV5-1 | TGCGCCAGCAGCTTGTCGACAGGGGTTACCCCCGCAGATACGCAGTATTTT | CASSLSTGVTPADTQYF
TRBJ2-3 | - | - | 18 | TRBV18 | TGTGCCAGCTCACCGCTGGTCACGTCCACTAGGGGCACAGATACGCAGTATTTT | CASSPLVTSTRGTDTQYF
TRBJ1-2 | once | TRBD1 | 15 | TRBV5-1 | TGCGCCAGCAGCTCTTCCCCCGGGACAGGGGGAGGCTACACCTTC | CASSSSPGTGGGYTF
TRBJ2-3 | - | TRBD2 | 17 | TRBV7-2 | TGTGCCAGCAGCTTAACCCGGACTAGTTCTCTCACAGATACGCAGTATTTT | CASSLTRTSSLTDTQYF
TRBJ2-3 | - | TRBD2 | 13 | TRBV19 | TGTGCCAGTAAGGAAGCGGGGGAAGATACGCAGTATTTT | CASKEAGEDTQYF
TRBJ1-1 | - | - | 13 | TRBV2 | TGTGCCAGCAGTGAAGGGGTCGGGGATGAAGCTTTCTTT | CASSEGVGDEAFF
TRBJ2-3 | - | - | 14 | TRBV10-3 | TGTGCCATCAGTGAGCTAGGGGCCGCCAATACGCAGTATTTT | CAISELGAANTQYF
TRBJ2-7 | few | TRBD2 | 13 | TRBV10-1 | TGCGCCAGCAGTGAACTAGCGGCCTACGAGCAGTACTTC | CASSELAAYEQYF
TRBJ1-6 | - | TRBD1 | 14 | TRBV7-9 | TGTGCCAGCAGCCCGGGACAGGTTTATTCACCCCTCCACTTT | CASSPGQVYSPLHF
TRBJ1-2 | - | TRBD1 | 15 | TRBV13 | TGTGCCAGCAGCTTAAGTACAGGGGGCCCATATGGCTACACCTTC | CASSLSTGGPYGYTF
TRBJ2-3 | few | - | 15 | TRBV9 | TGTGCCAGCAGCGTGTACGGGAGAGGCACAGATACGCAGTATTTT | CASSVYGRGTDTQYF
TRBJ1-4 | - | - | 14 | TRBV27 | TGTGCCAGCAGTTTCCGTCCGGGGGGGCCAGAGCTGTTTTTT | CASSFRPGGPELFF
TRBJ1-5 | - | - | 14 | TRBV7-8 | TGTGCCAGCAGCAGCTCCTCCAGCAATCAGCCCCAGCATTTT | CASSSSSSNQPQHF
TRBJ2-5 | few | - | 16 | TRBV6-1 | TGTGCCAGCAGTGAATTGGGACACACGTACCAAGAGACCCAGTACTTC | CASSELGHTYQETQYF
TRBJ2-5 | - | - | 15 | TRBV2 | TGTGCCAACAACAGACAGGGTGGGAGGCAAGAGACCCAGTACTTC | CANNRQGGRQETQYF
TRBJ1-4 | few | - | 13 | TRBV19 | TGTGCCAGTAGTTCTGACTTAGATGAAAAACTGTTTTTT | CASSSDLDEKLFF
TRBJ1-2 | - | TRBD1 | 14 | TRBV5-1 | TGCGCCAGCAGCTTGGAGTTCAGGGGGCATGGCTACACCTTC | CASSLEFRGHGYTF
TRBJ1-2 | - | - | 13 | TRBV18 | TGTGCCAGCTCACCACCGGGGGCGCATGGCTACACCTTC | CASSPPGAHGYTF
TRBJ2-3 | - | - | 16 | TRBV7-2 | TGTGCCAGCAGCTTCGCACCAGGAGGGCGAACAGATACGCAGTATTTT | CASSFAPGGRTDTQYF
TRBJ2-2 | - | TRBD2 | 18 | TRBV7-9 | TGTGCCAGCAGCTTAGGCGTAGCGGGGGGGCCGTACACCGGGGAGCTGTTTTTT | CASSLGVAGGPYTGELFF
TRBJ2-3 | once | TRBD2 | 16 | TRBV25-1 | TGTGCCGGCAGTGAATCTCTAGCGGGTTTCACAGATACGCAGTATTTT | CAGSESLAGFTDTQYF
TRBJ2-1 | - | TRBD2 | 16 | TRBV5-4 | TGTGCCAGCAGTCCCGGGACTAGCGGGATCAGAAATGAGCAGTTCTTC | CASSPGTSGIRNEQFF
TRBJ1-2 | once | - | 16 | TRBV28 | TGTGCCAGCAGTTTACGCTCGGGGGTGAGGTCCTATGGCTACACCTTC | CASSLRSGVRSYGYTF
TRBJ1-3 | - | - | 15 | TRBV6-1 | TGTGCCAGCAGCGAGCTCAGGGGCTCTGGAAACACCATATATTTT | CASSELRGSGNTIYF
TRBJ1-5 | once | TRBD1 | 14 | TRBV18 | TGTGCCAGCTCACCAGACAGGGGGAATCAGCCCCAGCATTTT | CASSPDRGNQPQHF